The 30 T cell receptor beta chains listed next were all sequenced from one sample in a study of response to subunit inactivated influenza vaccine. TCRdb reprocessed the RT-PCR reads via MiXCR and lists one record per CDR3 protein. The profile shows about 530,000 distinct CDR3 sequences, approximately 13% of them singletons. The sample consisted of PBMCs from blood, taken about 40 days after vaccination. These receptors all come from a man aged 50 or older who received an inactivated influenza vaccine.

V and J are TRBV7-2 and TRBJ2-3; D call uncertain. The V gene's germline CDR1 is SGHTA and CDR2 FQGNSA. The V end was cut by 0 bases, the J end by 1 base, with 8 bases between. The CDR3 covers 15 residues. As DNA, the CDR3 is TGTGCCAGCAGCTTAGCGGGGTACCGCACAGATACGCAGTATTTT. This sequence encodes CASSLAGYRTDTQYF.

The rearrangement links TRBV12-3 or TRBV12-4 to TRBJ2-7; D uncertain. The CDR3 is made up of 14 amino acids. V was shortened by 2 bases and J by 2 bases, with 10 bases between the two germline ends. CDR3 DNA sequence: TGTGCCAGCAGTTTAACAGAGATTACCTACGAGCAGTACTTC. It is translated as CASSLTEITYEQYF.

A few counts support this clonotype. V gene TRBV7-3 combines with J gene TRBJ2-3, with a weak D call TRBD1 (5 bases). This CDR3 contains 16 residues. Germline V CDR1 and CDR2: SGHTA, FQGTGA. Deletions cut 3 bases from V and 2 bases from J, with 15 bases between. The CDR3: CASSFDRPTLTDTQYF. The CDR3 DNA is TGTGCCAGCAGCTTTGACAGACCCACCCTCACAGATACGCAGTATTTT.

This clonotype has ten or more counts. One junction end does not reproduce the germline sequence, and a read error may be involved. The genes are TRBV5-1 and TRBJ2-3, with a weak D call TRBD2 (6 bases). Germline loops: CDR1 SGHRS, CDR2 YFSETQ. The CDR3 totals 15 residues. CDR3 region: CASSLEGGGTDTQYF. For the CDR3, the DNA is TGTGCCAGCAGCTTAGAGGGCGGGGGCACAGATACGCAGTATTTT.

This clonotype was recorded a few times. The J gene is TRBJ2-7, the V gene TRBV4-3; D perhaps matches TRBD1 (5 bases). Germline-derived CDR1 and CDR2 are LGHNA and YSLEER. V was shortened by 0 bases and J by 4 bases, with 16 bases between the two germline ends. The CDR3 consists of 16 residues. This chain's CDR3 is CASSQETQGVGYEQYF. The CDR3, as DNA: TGCGCCAGCAGCCAAGAGACGCAGGGTGTGGGATACGAGCAGTACTTC.

There are many counts of this clonotype. The V call is TRBV20-1, the J call TRBJ1-1; no firm D call. Germline CDR1 is DFQATT and CDR2 is SNEGSKA (reference sequence). The CDR3 loop spans 14 amino acids. Trimming removed 5 bases at V and 1 base at J, with 14 bases between. The CDR3 DNA is TGCAGTGCTCCGACGCCTGGGTGGAACACTGAAGCTTTCTTT. Translated: CSAPTPGWNTEAFF.

This clonotype came up a few times. The V call is TRBV7-2, the J call TRBJ2-5; D gene ambiguous. Germline CDR1 SGHTA, CDR2 FQGNSA. Deletions cut 5 bases from V and 5 bases from J, with 12 bases between. The CDR3 spans 13 residues. The CDR3 region is CASSTSRSETQYF. In DNA form, the CDR3 reads TGTGCCAGCAGCACCTCTCGTAGTGAGACCCAGTACTTC. Full variable domain (rest looked up from reference TRBV7-2 and TRBJ2-5): GAGVSQSPSNKVTEKGKDVELRCDPISGHTALYWYRQSLGQGLEFLIYFQGNSAPDKSGLPSDRFSAERTGGSVSTLTIQRTQQEDSAVYLCASSTSRSETQYFGPGTRLLVL.

This clonotype showed up just a few times. An end of the junction does not agree with germline; a read error may underlie this. This rearrangement joins TRBV7-7 to TRBJ2-1; D is perhaps TRBD1 or TRBD2 (6 bases each). CDR3 length: 18 amino acids. CDR1 is SSHAT, CDR2 FNYEAQ, per germline (reference sequence). CDR3 in DNA: TGTGCTAGCAGCCCGGGGGAACAGGGCCTTCCATTTTCTCATGAGCAGTTCTTC. Encoded protein: CASSPGEQGLPFSHEQFF.

This clonotype was seen repeatedly, ten times or more. The chain recombines TRBV15 with TRBJ2-5; 8 positions agree with TRBD1. With V trimmed by 0 bases and J by 4 bases, 4 bases remained unmatched. The CDR3 covers 15 residues. Germline lookup yields CDR1 LNHNV and CDR2 YYDKDF (reference sequence). The CDR3 coding sequence is TGTGCCACCAGCAGAGAGCGGGACAGGCGAGAGACCCAGTACTTC. Translating it yields CATSRERDRRETQYF.

This clonotype has more than one count but fewer than ten. The CDR3 sequence is CASSLGGVSTDTQYF. CDR3 sequence (DNA): TGTGCCAGCAGTTTAGGCGGGGTTAGCACAGATACGCAGTATTTT. The chain combines TRBV12-3 or TRBV12-4 with TRBJ2-3, with a possible D match to TRBD2 (6 bases). The CDR3 is 15 residues long. V lost 1 base and J lost 0, with 8 bases in between.

V and J are TRBV20-1 and TRBJ1-5; D not certain. CDR1 and CDR2 (germline): DFQATT, SNEGSKA (reference sequence). This CDR3 has 14 amino acids. V gave up 5 bases and J gave up 0 bases, with 11 bases separating them. The CDR3 region is CSAQDGYSNQPQHF. The DNA of the CDR3 is TGCAGTGCTCAGGACGGGTATAGCAATCAGCCCCAGCATTTT.

The genes are TRBV27 and TRBJ2-5, with a tentative D call TRBD2 (5 bases). V was shortened by 2 bases and J by 4 bases, with 17 bases between the two germline ends. The CDR3 extends over 16 amino acids. Germline V gene sequence: CDR1 MNHEY, CDR2 SMNVEV (reference sequence). DNA of the CDR3: TGTGCCAGCAGTTTACTTCCCCCCCCTAGCTTAGAGACCCAGTACTTC. It is translated as CASSLLPPPSLETQYF.

This clonotype was picked up a small number of times. A much larger clone lies one base from this, so it may be a read error. The chain recombines TRBV6-2 or TRBV6-3 with TRBJ2-7; D is tentatively TRBD1 or TRBD2 (5 bases each). The germline V gene encodes CDR1 MNHEY and CDR2 SVGEGT. The CDR3 covers 13 residues. Trimming stripped 5 bases from V and 0 bases from J, with 8 bases between. The DNA of the CDR3 is TGTGCCAGCAGTCGGGACGGCTCCTACGAGCAGTACTTC. Encoded protein: CASSRDGSYEQYF.

This clonotype has just a few counts. The CDR3 loop is CSALGQGNNSPLHF. In DNA, the CDR3 is TGCAGTGCCTTAGGACAGGGGAATAATTCACCCCTCCACTTT. The chain is built from TRBV20-1 and TRBJ1-6; 9 nucleotides line up with TRBD1. Germline assignment: CDR1 DFQATT and CDR2 SNEGSKA (reference sequence). V shed 6 bases and J 5 bases; nucleotides not matched to a gene: 5. This CDR3 region has 14 residues.

The sample holds many counts of this clonotype. The rearrangement joins TRBV6-2 or TRBV6-3 to TRBJ2-5; D call uncertain. The V end was cut by 5 bases, the J end by 2 bases, with 6 bases between. Germline loops: CDR1 MNHEY, CDR2 SVGEGT. This CDR3 is 12 amino acids long. The CDR3 loop reads CASSTGQETQYF. CDR3 DNA: TGTGCCAGCAGTACCGGTCAAGAGACCCAGTACTTC.

The table lists this clonotype with a few counts. J is TRBJ2-5 and V is TRBV20-1, with D uncertain. The CDR3 is made up of 14 amino acids. V lost 0 bases and J 2 bases, leaving 10 bases between the germline ends. CDR1 is DFQATT and CDR2 is SNEGSKA in the germline V gene (reference sequence). This chain's CDR3 is CSARDRLTQETQYF. In DNA form, the CDR3 reads TGCAGTGCTAGAGACCGGTTAACGCAAGAGACCCAGTACTTC.

In this sample, this clonotype turned up a few times. The V and J genes are TRBV5-5 and TRBJ1-5; tentative D call: TRBD1 (6 bases). Germline V gene sequence: CDR1 SGHKS, CDR2 YYEKEE (reference sequence). Trimming removed 5 bases from V and 5 bases from J, with 17 bases in between. CDR3 size: 15 residues. Here the CDR3 reads CASSETGRSHQPQHF. Written as DNA, the CDR3 is TGTGCCAGCAGTGAAACAGGGCGTTCGCATCAGCCCCAGCATTTT.

On this clonotype: A read error may produce the germline difference seen at one junction end. V is TRBV11-1 and J is TRBJ2-7, with D tentatively TRBD2 (6 bases). The CDR3 has 19 residues. Germline V gene data show CDR1 as SGHAT and CDR2 as FQDESV (reference sequence). The CDR3 DNA is TGTGCCAGCAGCCCCGGGGAGGTCTGGGGACCGTCGAGCTCCTACGATCAGTACTTC. Translated, it gives CASSPGEVWGPSSSYDQYF.

This clonotype was found a few times. A read error may produce the germline difference seen at one junction end. V and J are TRBV20-1 and TRBJ2-2; a possible D gene is TRBD1 (6 bases). The germline V gene has CDR1 DFQATT and CDR2 SNEGSKA (reference sequence). The CDR3 extends over 16 amino acids. The CDR3 region is CCARGWVRGNTGELFF. As DNA, the CDR3 is TGCTGTGCTAGGGGATGGGTCAGGGGGAACACCGGGGAGCTGTTTTTT.

The rearrangement links TRBV5-5 to TRBJ2-7; TRBD1 might be the D (7 bases). Germline-derived CDR1 and CDR2 are SGHKS and YYEKEE (reference sequence). This CDR3 spans 12 amino acids. Trimming removed 4 bases from V and 9 bases from J, with 14 bases in between. The CDR3 nucleotides are TGTGCCAGCAGCATGGACAGGCGGGGGCAGTACTTC. This encodes CASSMDRRGQYF.

The gene calls are TRBV3-1 and TRBJ2-2; no definite D call. The CDR3 loop spans 14 amino acids. Trimming took off 2 bases at V and 3 bases at J, with 7 bases between the two ends. In germline, CDR1 is LGHDT, CDR2 YNNKEL (reference sequence). The DNA for the CDR3 is TGTGCCAGCAGCCAACAGTCGTACACCGGGGAGCTGTTTTTT. Translation: CASSQQSYTGELFF. Full variable domain (rest looked up from reference TRBV3-1 and TRBJ2-2): DTAVSQTPKYLVTQMGNDKSIKCEQNLGHDTMYWYKQDSKKFLKIMFSYNNKELIINETVPNRFSPKSPDKAHLNLHINSLELGDSAVYFCASSQQSYTGELFFGEGSRLTVL.

The sample holds a few counts of this clonotype. The V call is TRBV5-6, the J call TRBJ2-5, with TRBD1 matching over 12 bases. With 4 bases clipped from V and 4 bases from J, the junction kept 11 bases outside the gene matches. CDR3 length: 17 residues. Germline V gives CDR1 SGHDT, CDR2 YYEEEE. CDR3 region: CASSIGTGGASGETQYF. The CDR3 DNA sequence: TGTGCCAGCAGCATAGGGACAGGGGGCGCTAGTGGAGAGACCCAGTACTTC.

This chain joins TRBV5-1 and TRBJ1-1; D is possibly TRBD1 (5 bases). Per germline, CDR1 SGHRS and CDR2 YFSETQ. This CDR3 spans 12 amino acids. Trimming took off 5 bases at V and 3 bases at J, with 8 bases between the two ends. This CDR3 reads CASREGYTEAFF. The DNA for the CDR3 is TGCGCCAGCAGAGAGGGGTACACTGAAGCTTTCTTT.

This clonotype was recorded at least ten times. The gene calls are TRBV28 and TRBJ2-7, with TRBD1 matching over 9 bases. The V gene end was trimmed by 0 bases and the J gene end by 4 bases; junction bases not matched to a gene: 1. The CDR3 loop spans 14 amino acids. CDR1 is MDHEN and CDR2 is SYDVKM in the germline V gene. The CDR3 protein is CASSLWDRGYEQYF. DNA for the CDR3: TGTGCCAGCAGTTTATGGGACAGGGGTTACGAGCAGTACTTC.

This clonotype was observed many times. This chain joins TRBV7-2 and TRBJ1-6; 7 bases fit TRBD1. V dropped 6 bases and J dropped 9; count of bases not matched to a gene: 8. Germline CDR1 is SGHTA and CDR2 is FQGNSA. CDR3 length: 14 residues. CDR3 sequence (DNA): TGTGCCAGCAGGGGACAGTCGACGGTTTCACCCCTCCACTTT. Its protein product is CASRGQSTVSPLHF.

This clonotype was counted a few times. The genes are TRBV25-1 and TRBJ2-5; 7 bases fit TRBD2. The CDR3 is 16 amino acids. From germline, CDR1 is MGHDK and CDR2 SYGVNS. After removal of 1 base from V and 5 bases from J, the junction contained 10 bases not matched to a gene. The CDR3 protein is CASSELGGYPIETQYF. In DNA form, the CDR3 reads TGTGCCAGCAGTGAATTGGGAGGGTACCCGATCGAGACCCAGTACTTC.

This clonotype has only a few counts. The chain carries TRBV4-3 and TRBJ2-1; 9 bases match TRBD2. The CDR3 extends over 17 amino acids. J lost 0 bases, V lost 0 bases, and 3 bases had no gene match. In germline, CDR1 is LGHNA, CDR2 YSLEER. In DNA form, the CDR3 reads TGCGCCAGCAGCCAAGATGGGCGGGGGGGCTCCTACAATGAGCAGTTCTTC. It specifies CASSQDGRGGSYNEQFF.

In this sample, this clonotype turned up many times. The chain joins TRBV12-3 or TRBV12-4 to TRBJ1-5, with 7 nucleotides matching TRBD1. This CDR3 is built from 14 residues. The ends lost 6 bases at V and 2 bases at J; junction bases unmatched: 4. DNA of the CDR3: TGTGCCAGCAGACCTACAGGGGGCAATCAGCCCCAGCATTTT. It codes for CASRPTGGNQPQHF.

The chain employs TRBV3-1 and TRBJ2-7; TRBD1 is a possible D gene (5 bases). The CDR3 covers 12 residues. Germline CDR1 is LGHDT and CDR2 is YNNKEL (reference sequence). Trimming shortened V by 5 bases and J by 6 bases, and 11 bases separated the two germline ends. This CDR3 reads CASSSGFREQYF. CDR3 DNA: TGTGCCAGCAGCTCAGGGTTTCGCGAGCAGTACTTC.

This clonotype was counted ten times or more. This chain links TRBV24-1 with TRBJ2-1, with D hard to call. Per the germline V gene, CDR1 is KGHDR and CDR2 is SFDVKD. Trimming shortened V by 7 bases and J by 0 bases, and 9 bases separated the two germline ends. The CDR3 totals 14 residues. CDR3 sequence reads: CATRASSSYNEQFF. CDR3 coding DNA: TGTGCCACCAGGGCCTCGAGCTCCTACAATGAGCAGTTCTTC.